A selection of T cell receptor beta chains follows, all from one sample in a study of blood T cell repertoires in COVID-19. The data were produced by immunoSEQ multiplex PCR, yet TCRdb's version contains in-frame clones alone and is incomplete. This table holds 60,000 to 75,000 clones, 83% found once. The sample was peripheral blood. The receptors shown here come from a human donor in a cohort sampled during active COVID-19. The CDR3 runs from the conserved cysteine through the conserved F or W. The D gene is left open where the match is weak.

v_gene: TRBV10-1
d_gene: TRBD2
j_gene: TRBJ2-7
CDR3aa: CASSESRTSGGSSYEQYF
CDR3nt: TGCGCCAGCAGTGAGTCCCGGACTAGCGGGGGGTCATCCTACGAGCAGTACTTC

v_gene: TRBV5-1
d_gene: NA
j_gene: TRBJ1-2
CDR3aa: CASSLEPGSGYTF
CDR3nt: TGCGCCAGCAGCTTGGAGCCGGGTTCCGGCTACACCTTC

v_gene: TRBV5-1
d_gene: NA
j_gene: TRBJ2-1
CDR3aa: CASSLWTASYNEQFF
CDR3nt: TGCGCCAGCAGCTTGTGGACAGCTTCCTACAATGAGCAGTTCTTC

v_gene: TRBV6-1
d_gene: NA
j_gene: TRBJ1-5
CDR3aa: CASSGPSQGGSNQPQHF
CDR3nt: TGTGCCAGCAGTGGCCCCTCACAGGGTGGTAGCAATCAGCCCCAGCATTTT

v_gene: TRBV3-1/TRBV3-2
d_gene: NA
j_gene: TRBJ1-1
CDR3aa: CASSQGGLKNTEAFF
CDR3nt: TGTGCCAGCAGCCAAGGGGGCCTTAAGAACACTGAAGCTTTCTTT

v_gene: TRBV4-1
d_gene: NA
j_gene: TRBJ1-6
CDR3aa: CASSQEANSPLHF
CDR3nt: TGCGCCAGCAGCCAAGAGGCAAATTCACCCCTCCACTTT

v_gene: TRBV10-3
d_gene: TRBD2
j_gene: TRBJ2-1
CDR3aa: CAISEWRSREVRGEQFF
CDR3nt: TGTGCCATCAGTGAGTGGAGGTCGCGGGAGGTACGGGGTGAGCAGTTCTTC

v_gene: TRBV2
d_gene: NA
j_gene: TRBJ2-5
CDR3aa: CASSDREKTQYF
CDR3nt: TGTGCCAGCAGTGACAGGGAAAAGACCCAGTACTTC

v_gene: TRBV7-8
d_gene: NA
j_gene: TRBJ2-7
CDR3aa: CASSPGQSSSYEQYF
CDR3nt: TGTGCCAGCAGCCCTGGACAGTCGAGCTCCTACGAGCAGTACTTC

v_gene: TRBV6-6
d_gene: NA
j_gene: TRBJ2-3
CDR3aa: CASSLRDSGDTQYF
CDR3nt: TGTGCCAGCAGTTTGCGGGACTCAGGAGATACGCAGTATTTT

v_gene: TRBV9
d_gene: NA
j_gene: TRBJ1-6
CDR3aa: CASSVGITNSPLHF
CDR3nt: TGTGCCAGCAGCGTAGGTATTACAAATTCACCCCTCCACTTT

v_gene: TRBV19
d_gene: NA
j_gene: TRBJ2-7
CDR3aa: CASSRDRFSYEQYF
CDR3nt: TGTGCCAGTAGTCGCGACAGGTTTTCCTACGAGCAGTACTTC

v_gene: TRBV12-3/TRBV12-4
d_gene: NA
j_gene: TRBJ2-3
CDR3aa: CATSFYQGTQYF
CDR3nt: TGTGCCACAAGCTTTTATCAGGGGACGCAGTATTTT

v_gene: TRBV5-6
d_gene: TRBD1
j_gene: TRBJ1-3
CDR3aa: CASSYRDRAGNTIYF
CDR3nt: TGTGCCAGCAGTTACCGGGACAGGGCTGGAAACACCATATATTTT

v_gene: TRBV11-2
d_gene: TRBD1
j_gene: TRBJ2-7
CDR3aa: CASSLTRAGGPYEQYF
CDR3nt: TGTGCCAGCAGCTTAACCCGGGCAGGGGGCCCCTACGAGCAGTACTTC

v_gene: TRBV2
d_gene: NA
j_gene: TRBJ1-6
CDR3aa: CASSEFSAEGHF
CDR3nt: TGTGCCAGCAGTGAATTTTCGGCAGAGGGCCACTTT

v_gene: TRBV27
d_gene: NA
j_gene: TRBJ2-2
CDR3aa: CASSLRQNTGELFF
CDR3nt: TGTGCCAGCAGTTTAAGACAGAACACCGGGGAGCTGTTTTTT

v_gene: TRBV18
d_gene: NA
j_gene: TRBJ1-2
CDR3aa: CASSPALEGVKEGYTF
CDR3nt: TGTGCCAGCTCACCAGCTTTGGAAGGGGTCAAGGAAGGCTACACCTTC

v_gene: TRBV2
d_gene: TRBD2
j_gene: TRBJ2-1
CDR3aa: CASILTSAAGNEQFF
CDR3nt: TGTGCCAGCATCCTTACTAGCGCGGCAGGTAATGAGCAGTTCTTC

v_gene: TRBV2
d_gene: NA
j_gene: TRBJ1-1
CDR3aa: CASRIRQNTEAFF
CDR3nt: TGTGCCAGCAGAATCAGGCAGAACACTGAAGCTTTCTTT